The 26 T cell receptor beta chains reported below all come from one sample, sequenced in a study of T cell clones after liver transplantation. TCRdb keeps only in-frame clones here, not all; method: immunoSEQ multiplex PCR. Among about 76,000 clones, 83% were seen once, and the ten largest hold 2.5% to 3.5%. Sequenced material: CD4+ T cells from blood, taken at the 22-month timepoint. Receptors originate from a human patient who received a liver transplant. The graft donor may have contributed some T cells.

The chain couples TRBV5-4 to TRBJ2-6; 7 bases line up with TRBD2. The CDR3 is made up of 17 amino acids. V trimming: 0 bases; J trimming: 0 bases; junction bases outside the gene matches: 3. The germline CDR1 and CDR2 sequences are SGHNT and YYREEE (reference sequence). The CDR3 DNA reads as TGTGCCAGCAGCTTGGATAGCGGGTTCTCTGGGGCCAACGTCCTGACTTTC. Translated, it gives CASSLDSGFSGANVLTF.

CDR3 region: CASLNPGLAGVGETQYF. The CDR3 DNA follows: TGTGCCAGCCTGAACCCGGGACTAGCGGGAGTGGGGGAGACCCAGTACTTC. V is TRBV28 and J is TRBJ2-5, with 14 bases identical to TRBD2. Germline trimming cut 8 bases from V and 5 bases from J; bases unmatched to any gene: 13. Germline values: CDR1 MDHEN, CDR2 SYDVKM. This CDR3 has 17 amino acids.

V and J are TRBV29-1 and TRBJ2-7; perhaps TRBD1 as D (6 bases). Between the trimmed V and J ends, which lost 2 bases and 1 base, there was a span of 6 bases. There are 12 residues in the CDR3. Germline values: CDR1 SQVTM, CDR2 ANQGSEA. The CDR3 loop is CSVEQGSYEQYF. The CDR3 DNA is TGCAGCGTTGAACAGGGGTCCTACGAGCAGTACTTC.

This chain uses TRBV7-2 with TRBJ2-7; D ambiguous. V lost 2 bases, J lost 4 bases, and 9 bases lay in between. This CDR3 contains 13 residues. From germline, CDR1 is SGHTA and CDR2 FQGNSA. CDR3 coding DNA: TGTGCCAGCAGCTTACATCCCGGTTACGAGCAGTACTTC. Encoded protein: CASSLHPGYEQYF. The full variable domain, rest sourced from reference TRBV7-2 and TRBJ2-7, is GAGVSQSPSNKVTEKGKDVELRCDPISGHTALYWYRQSLGQGLEFLIYFQGNSAPDKSGLPSDRFSAERTGGSVSTLTIQRTQQEDSAVYLCASSLHPGYEQYFGPGTRLTVT.

The V gene is TRBV6-6, the J gene TRBJ1-2; D gene uncertain. V lost 6 bases, J lost 7 bases, and 9 bases lay in between. The CDR3 consists of 11 residues. Germline V gene lookup returns CDR1 MNHNY and CDR2 SVGAGI (reference sequence). The CDR3 loop reads CASSLGGGYTF. The CDR3, as DNA: TGTGCCAGCAGCCTCGGTGGTGGCTACACCTTC.

The chain couples TRBV5-6 to TRBJ2-5; no reliable D call. Germline V gene lookup returns CDR1 SGHDT and CDR2 YYEEEE. Trimming removed 0 bases at V and 4 bases at J, with 13 bases between. The CDR3 length is 15 residues. For the CDR3, the DNA is TGTGCCAGCAGCTTGGATGTCCGGGTTGGAGAGACCCAGTACTTC. Its translation is CASSLDVRVGETQYF. The whole variable domain, remainder taken from reference TRBV5-6 and TRBJ2-5, is DAGVTQSPTHLIKTRGQQVTLRCSPKSGHDTVSWYQQALGQGPQFIFQYYEEEERQRGNFPDRFSGHQFPNYSSELNVNALLLGDSALYLCASSLDVRVGETQYFGPGTRLLVL.

This clone was observed a handful of times. Within the sample, other DNA sequences also encode this same CDR3. The rearrangement joins TRBV11-2 to TRBJ2-7, with TRBD2 identical over 8 bases. V lost 1 base to trimming and J lost 7 bases; unmatched junction nucleotides: 0. This CDR3 has 12 amino acids. The germline V gene has CDR1 SGHAT and CDR2 FQNNGV. The CDR3 DNA reads TGTGCCAGCAGCTTAGCGGGGGGGGAGCAGTACTTC. It encodes CASSLAGGEQYF.

The rearrangement links TRBV19 to TRBJ2-2; TRBD1 might be the D (5 bases). Trimming took 6 bases from V and 0 from J, leaving 11 bases between them. This CDR3 comprises 15 residues. Germline CDR1 and CDR2: LNHDA and SQIVND (reference sequence). Here the CDR3 reads CASRKTRANTGELFF. The CDR3 bases are TGTGCCAGTAGAAAGACCAGGGCGAACACCGGGGAGCTGTTTTTT.

CDR3 sequence reads: CASSFYDGTGANVLTF. The CDR3 DNA is TGTGCCAGCAGTTTCTATGACGGAACTGGGGCCAACGTCCTGACTTTC. V and J are TRBV27 and TRBJ2-6; D remains ambiguous. The V gene lost 3 bases and the J gene lost 2 bases, with 11 bases spanning the gap. Germline CDR1 is MNHEY and CDR2 is SMNVEV (reference sequence). The CDR3 is 16 amino acids.

This chain connects TRBV5-4 to TRBJ1-2; D may be TRBD1 (6 bases). V lost 2 bases and J lost 2, with 7 bases in between. The CDR3 is 13 amino acids. The germline V gene has CDR1 SGHNT and CDR2 YYREEE (reference sequence). CDR3 in amino acids: CASSFGQNYGYTF. DNA for the CDR3: TGTGCCAGCAGCTTCGGACAGAACTATGGCTACACCTTC. Full variable domain (outside the CDR3, taken from reference TRBV5-4 and TRBJ1-2): ETGVTQSPTHLIKTRGQQVTLRCSSQSGHNTVSWYQQALGQGPQFIFQYYREEENGRGNFPPRFSGLQFPNYSSELNVNALELDDSALYLCASSFGQNYGYTFGSGTRLTVV.

The chain is built from TRBV5-5 and TRBJ1-6, with 9 bases aligning to TRBD1. CDR1 is SGHKS, CDR2 YYEKEE, per germline (reference sequence). V shed 0 bases and J 12 bases; nucleotides not matched to a gene: 7. The CDR3 contains 15 residues. CDR3 nucleotide sequence: TGTGCCAGCAGCTTGGCCACAGGGGGCAAGGTACCCCTCCACTTT. Amino acids: CASSLATGGKVPLHF.

This clone has a single count. The chain has TRBV23-1 and TRBJ1-2, with a tentative D call TRBD1 (5 bases). TRBV23-1 is assigned to the ORF class and has an uncertain function. Trimming pared 0 bases from V and 8 bases from J, leaving 22 bases between. The CDR3 runs 17 residues. The CDR3 is CASSQSWRAGVDRGYTF. In DNA, the CDR3 is TGCGCCAGCAGTCAATCTTGGAGGGCGGGGGTCGATAGGGGCTACACCTTC.

The genes are TRBV11-2 and TRBJ2-5, with D tentatively TRBD1 or TRBD2 (5 bases each). Germline lookup yields CDR1 SGHAT and CDR2 FQNNGV. There are 14 residues in the CDR3. V was clipped by 1 base and J by 2 bases, with 8 bases between them. CDR3 region: CASSLGDGQETQYF. DNA for the CDR3: TGTGCCAGCAGCTTAGGGGACGGACAAGAGACCCAGTACTTC.

V is TRBV11-2 and J is TRBJ2-7; 9 bases agree with TRBD2. Germline CDR1 is SGHAT and CDR2 is FQNNGV. The CDR3 is made up of 16 amino acids. V was pared by 0 bases and J by 2 bases, with 5 bases of the junction left unmatched. The chain's CDR3 is CASSLDRGLAAYEQYF. DNA of the CDR3: TGTGCCAGCAGCTTAGATAGGGGACTAGCCGCCTACGAGCAGTACTTC.

The chain uses TRBV7-8 and TRBJ2-5; no reliable D call. The CDR3 contains 12 residues. V was clipped by 3 bases and J by 2 bases, with 4 bases between them. CDR1 SGHVS and CDR2 FQNEAQ come from the germline V gene. CDR3 sequence: CASSFGQETQYF. The CDR3, as DNA: TGTGCCAGCAGCTTCGGGCAAGAGACCCAGTACTTC.

The chain couples TRBV5-1 to TRBJ1-2; tentative D call: TRBD1 (5 bases). V lost 0 bases and J lost 0, with 9 bases in between. CDR1 is SGHRS and CDR2 is YFSETQ in the germline V gene. The length of the CDR3 is 15 residues. CDR3 nucleotides: TGCGCCAGCAGCTTGGGCGACAGCGCTAACTATGGCTACACCTTC. It encodes CASSLGDSANYGYTF.

The chain carries TRBV13 and TRBJ2-4, with a weak D call TRBD1 (5 bases). Between the trimmed V and J ends, which lost 5 bases and 6 bases, there was a span of 14 bases. The CDR3 contains 14 residues. CDR1 and CDR2 from the germline V gene are PRHDT and FYEKMQ (reference sequence). The chain's CDR3 is CASSPKGGANIQYF. CDR3 nucleotides: TGTGCCAGCAGCCCCAAGGGTGGGGCAAACATTCAGTACTTC.

As concerns this clone: Different DNA sequences within this sample yield the same CDR3. V usage is TRBV6-5 and J usage is TRBJ1-2, with unresolved D. With 1 base removed from V and 6 bases from J, the gap between germline ends came to 15 bases. The CDR3 runs 15 residues. The V gene's germline CDR1 is MNHEY and CDR2 SVGAGI. The chain's CDR3 is CASSYFSTGRNGYTF. DNA of the CDR3: TGTGCCAGCAGTTACTTCTCGACGGGGAGGAATGGCTACACCTTC.

This sequence joins TRBV19 and TRBJ1-6; a weak D match, TRBD1 (5 bases). V was pared by 5 bases and J by 6 bases, with 11 bases between. CDR3 length equals 14 residues. Germline CDR1 is LNHDA and CDR2 is SQIVND (reference sequence). The CDR3 sequence is CASSQSGGNSPLHF. The DNA for the CDR3 is TGTGCCAGTAGTCAGTCCGGGGGTAATTCACCCCTCCACTTT.

Only one count was recorded for this clone. The J gene is TRBJ1-4, the V gene TRBV21-1; the D call of TRBD1 is as the table states it, not checked on the DNA. TRBV21-1 is a listed pseudogene. This CDR3 spans 14 amino acids. In DNA form, the CDR3 reads TGTGCCAGCAGGGACAGTACAACTAATGAAAAACTGTTTTTT. Amino acid sequence: CASRDSTTNEKLFF.

This chain connects TRBV4-2 to TRBJ2-7; D ambiguous. The germline CDR1 and CDR2 sequences are LGHNA and YNFKEQ. CDR3 length: 14 amino acids. V gave up 3 bases and J gave up 2 bases, with 11 bases separating them. The CDR3 spells CASSQQKGAYEQYF. The CDR3 DNA sequence: TGTGCCAGCAGCCAGCAGAAGGGCGCCTACGAGCAGTACTTC.

This clone was seen a few times. J is TRBJ2-5 and V is TRBV5-1; no reliable D call. The germline gives CDR1 SGHRS, CDR2 YFSETQ. This CDR3 has 13 residues. V was pared by 0 bases and J by 2 bases, with 5 bases between. CDR3 amino acids: CASSLGGQETQYF. DNA for the CDR3: TGCGCCAGCAGCTTGGGTGGGCAAGAGACCCAGTACTTC.

The chain recombines TRBV5-1 with TRBJ1-1, with 7 nucleotides matching TRBD1. V shed 5 bases and J 8 bases; nucleotides not matched to a gene: 12. Germline V gives CDR1 SGHRS, CDR2 YFSETQ. The CDR3 contains 14 residues. CDR3: CASRDPTGSPEAFF. CDR3 nucleotide sequence: TGCGCCAGCAGAGATCCGACAGGGTCTCCCGAAGCTTTCTTT.

V gene TRBV25-1 combines with J gene TRBJ1-5, with TRBD1 as a possible D gene (5 bases). The V and J ends lost 4 bases and 0 bases respectively, with 10 bases between them. The CDR3 sequence is 15 residues long. Germline lookup yields CDR1 MGHDK and CDR2 SYGVNS. CDR3 DNA sequence: TGTGCCAGCAGTGCGGGGGAGAGTAGCAATCAGCCCCAGCATTTT. This translates into CASSAGESSNQPQHF.

This clone was detected a few times. At one boundary the junction diverges from the germline segment, which might be a read error. V usage is TRBV10-3 and J usage is TRBJ2-7, with 8 positions matching TRBD2. CDR1 is ENHRY and CDR2 is SYGVKD in the germline V gene. The CDR3 consists of 12 residues. The CDR3 nucleotides are TGTGCCATCGCCCGGGAGGGCCTTGGCAGGTTTTTC. This translates into CAIAREGLGRFF.

V usage is TRBV7-9 and J usage is TRBJ2-1; unclear D gene. Looked up from germline, CDR1 is SEHNR and CDR2 is FQNEAQ (reference sequence). Between the trimmed V and J ends, which lost 4 bases and 9 bases, there was a span of 10 bases. This CDR3 has 12 residues. The CDR3 loop is CASSSRASEQFF. The CDR3 coding sequence is TGTGCCAGCAGCTCCCGAGCAAGTGAGCAGTTCTTC.